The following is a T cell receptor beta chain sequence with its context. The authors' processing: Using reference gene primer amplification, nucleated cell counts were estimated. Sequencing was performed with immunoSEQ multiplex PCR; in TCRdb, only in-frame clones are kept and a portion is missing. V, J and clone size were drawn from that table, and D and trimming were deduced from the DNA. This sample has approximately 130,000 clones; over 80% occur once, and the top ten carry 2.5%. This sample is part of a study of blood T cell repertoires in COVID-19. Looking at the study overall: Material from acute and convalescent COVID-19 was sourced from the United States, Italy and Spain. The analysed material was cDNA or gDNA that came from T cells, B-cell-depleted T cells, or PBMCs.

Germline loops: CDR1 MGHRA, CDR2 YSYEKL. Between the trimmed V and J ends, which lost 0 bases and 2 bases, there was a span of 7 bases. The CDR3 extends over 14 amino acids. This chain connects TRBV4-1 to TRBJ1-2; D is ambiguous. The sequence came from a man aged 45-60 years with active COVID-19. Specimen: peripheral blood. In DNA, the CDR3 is TGCGCCAGCAGCCAAGATCTCGGGAACTATGGCTACACCTTC. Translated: CASSQDLGNYGYTF.